The entry that follows covers one T cell receptor beta chain sequence. This specimen comes from a study of blood T cell repertoires in COVID-19. Looked up from germline, CDR1 is LGHDT and CDR2 is YNNKEL (reference sequence). V was trimmed by 0 bases and J by 2 bases, leaving 20 bases between them. The CDR3 length is 19 residues. Data came from immunoSEQ multiplex PCR; TCRdb stores just in-frame clones and leaves some out. The table has just over 250,000 clones, around nine tenths seen once. This sequence was found in a woman aged 65 to 85 with COVID-19, enrolled during active disease. The source material was peripheral blood. The chain has TRBV3-1 (or the pseudogene TRBV3-2) and TRBJ2-1; possibly TRBD2 for D (6 bases). As DNA, the CDR3 is TGTGCCAGCAGCCAAGATGACGTCACCGGGACTTCACCCTACAATGAGCAGTTCTTC. This gives the protein CASSQDDVTGTSPYNEQFF.